The 10 T cell receptor beta chains below come from one sample, sequenced in a study of blood T cell repertoires in COVID-19. Clones were read by immunoSEQ multiplex PCR, and TCRdb kept only the in-frame ones, dropping some. This sample yields around 230,000 clones, of which roughly 85% are seen a single time; 4.5% to 6% belongs to the top ten. Sequencing was done on a sample of peripheral blood. Every receptor here comes from a man over 45 with COVID-19, enrolled during active disease.

The chain couples TRBV6-1 to TRBJ2-7, with TRBD2 matching 10 bases. Germline values: CDR1 MNHNS, CDR2 SASEGT. The CDR3 loop spans 15 amino acids. The V gene end was trimmed by 3 bases and the J gene end by 4 bases; junction bases not matched to a gene: 6. CDR3 in amino acids: CASSDIAGGSYEQYF. CDR3 nucleotide sequence: TGTGCCAGCAGTGATATAGCGGGGGGCTCATACGAGCAGTACTTC.

The chain joins TRBV19 to TRBJ2-1; 7 bases agree with TRBD1. The CDR3 is made up of 16 amino acids. Trimming removed 3 bases from V and 0 bases from J; junction bases left unmatched: 5. Germline-derived CDR1 and CDR2 are LNHDA and SQIVND (reference sequence). The CDR3 coding sequence is TGTGCCAGTAGTATCACAGGGGCCAACTCCTACAATGAGCAGTTCTTC. Amino acid sequence: CASSITGANSYNEQFF.

The V gene is TRBV18, the J gene TRBJ1-4; the match to TRBD1 covers 8 bases. This CDR3 is built from 13 residues. Germline values: CDR1 KGHSH, CDR2 LQKENI. V shed 10 bases, J shed 7 bases, and the junction held 8 bases outside the gene matches. For the CDR3, the DNA is TGTGCCATTAGCAGGGGGCCTGGTGAAAAACTGTTTTTT. Protein product: CAISRGPGEKLFF.

The gene calls are TRBV24-1 and TRBJ1-2; maybe TRBD1 (5 bases). The germline CDR1 and CDR2 sequences are KGHDR and SFDVKD. Trimming took off 7 bases at V and 6 bases at J, with 20 bases between the two ends. This CDR3 has 15 amino acids. The CDR3 region has the DNA TGTGCCACCAGCGAGTTAGGACCGTGGGGGGATGGCTACACCTTC. Encoded protein: CATSELGPWGDGYTF.

The chain has TRBV28 and TRBJ1-2; D is unclear. There are 13 residues in the CDR3. V was pared by 5 bases and J by 5 bases, with 12 bases between. Germline V gives CDR1 MDHEN, CDR2 SYDVKM. This CDR3 reads CASSPTPLYGYTF. CDR3 in DNA: TGTGCCAGCAGTCCGACACCTCTATATGGCTACACCTTC.

The chain combines TRBV30 with TRBJ2-5, with 12 nucleotides matching TRBD2. The germline gives CDR1 GTSNPN, CDR2 SVGIG (reference sequence). The trim removed 4 bases at V and 1 base at J, leaving 1 base unmatched. This CDR3 spans 14 amino acids. CDR3 nucleotide sequence: TGTGCCTGGACTAGCGGGGGGGCCCAAGAGACCCAGTACTTC. Protein sequence: CAWTSGGAQETQYF.

This sequence joins TRBV19 and TRBJ1-5, with TRBD1 identical over 7 bases. This CDR3 contains 15 residues. Germline CDR1 is LNHDA and CDR2 is SQIVND (reference sequence). Trimming at V came to 9 bases and at J to 0 bases, leaving 8 bases not matched to a gene. CDR3 in DNA: TGTGCCAGCATACCCTACAGGGGTAGCAATCAGCCCCAGCATTTT. Protein product: CASIPYRGSNQPQHF. The variable domain in full, completed from reference TRBV19 and TRBJ1-5, reads DGGITQSPKYLFRKEGQNVTLSCEQNLNHDAMYWYRQDPGQGLRLIYYSQIVNDFQKGDIAEGYSVSREKKESFPLTVTSAQKNPTAFYLCASIPYRGSNQPQHFGDGTRLSIL.

This clone was counted a single time. V is TRBV10-3 and J is TRBJ2-4, with 12 bases that match TRBD2. The CDR3 has 13 amino acids. The J segment lost 10 bases and the V segment lost 5 bases, leaving 3 bases of the junction unmatched. Germline CDR1 reads ENHRY; CDR2 reads SYGVKD. Here the CDR3 reads CAISLGTSGIQYF. The CDR3 coding sequence is TGTGCCATCAGTCTAGGGACTAGCGGGATTCAGTACTTC.

This chain connects TRBV28 to TRBJ1-1; D is ambiguous. This CDR3 contains 17 residues. Germline CDR1 is MDHEN and CDR2 is SYDVKM. V dropped 4 bases and J dropped 0 bases, with 18 bases sitting between them. CDR3 sequence (DNA): TGTGCCAGCAGTTCTGGCAGGCGCTATAATCTGAACACTGAAGCTTTCTTT. This translates into CASSSGRRYNLNTEAFF.

The rearrangement joins TRBV19 to TRBJ2-1, with a tentative D call TRBD1 (6 bases). V was trimmed by 6 bases and J by 2 bases, leaving 17 bases between them. Germline-derived CDR1 and CDR2 are LNHDA and SQIVND (reference sequence). This CDR3 has 16 residues. CDR3 amino acids: CASRDLGRGPYNEQFF. The CDR3 coding sequence is TGTGCCAGTAGGGATTTGGGCAGGGGCCCCTACAATGAGCAGTTCTTC.